This T cell receptor (beta chain) comes out of a study of blood T cell repertoires in COVID-19. Study in general: Collection of acute and convalescent COVID-19 samples took place in the United States, Italy and Spain.

Seattle enrolled patients during active infection and tracked them longitudinally. The V and J ends lost 4 bases and 4 bases respectively, with 8 bases between them. CDR3 length: 13 residues. Germline V gives CDR1 MNHEY, CDR2 SVGEGT. Assay: immunoSEQ multiplex PCR; the TCRdb copy retains only in-frame clones and omits some. The sample has more than 300,000 clones; about 90% are singletons. The sample consisted of peripheral blood. The V call is TRBV6-2 or TRBV6-3, the J call TRBJ1-5; D possibly corresponds to TRBD1 (5 bases). This clonotype originated in a woman in her forties or fifties with COVID-19, enrolled during active disease. This chain's CDR3 is CASSWQGNQPQHF. The CDR3 nucleotides are TGTGCCAGCAGTTGGCAGGGTAATCAGCCCCAGCATTTT.